This entry is about one T cell receptor (delta chain). TCRdb pairs this DNA with a much larger clone's protein that differs at residue 10, likely a read error; the protein shown was translated from the DNA. TCRdb applied CATT to the multiplex PCR reads for clone calling. The table lists roughly 93,000 delta-chain clones, 0.75% to 1% of them singletons. The data are from a study of γδ T cells in repeated Plasmodium falciparum infection. Across the study: Donors were malaria-exposed Malian children or age- and gender-matched Australian children. Over approximately 640 days, donors received four mosquito-bite P. falciparum NF54 infections.

The sequence derives from a pool of human donors (malaria-infected and uninfected, not separated). The material sequenced was gamma-delta T cells from blood.

CDR3 coding DNA: TGTGCTCTTGGGGTACTGGGGGACGCTATACTCATCTTT. Translating it yields CALGVLGDAILIF. This chain joins TRDV1 and TRDJ1; TRDD3 agrees at 9 bases. This CDR3 has 13 residues. Germline CDR1 reads TSWWSYY; CDR2 reads QGS. V was clipped by 4 bases and J by 10 bases; unmatched bases: 7.